The 10 T cell receptor beta chains listed next were all sequenced from one sample in a study of blood T cell repertoires in COVID-19. Generated by immunoSEQ multiplex PCR, the TCRdb table keeps only in-frame clones and is missing some. The sample includes roughly 57,000 clones, less than 85% of them seen just once. The sample taken for sequencing was peripheral blood. These receptors were taken from a woman in her seventies with acute or convalescent COVID-19.

This clone was seen more than once but under ten times. The rearrangement links TRBV6-5 to TRBJ1-5; 7 nucleotides agree with TRBD1. With V trimmed by 6 bases and J by 2 bases, 7 bases remained unmatched. The length of the CDR3 is 15 residues. Per the germline V gene, CDR1 is MNHEY and CDR2 is SVGAGI. CDR3 nucleotide sequence: TGTGCCAGCAGCCTAAGTGGACAGGGCAATCAGCCCCAGCATTTT. This gives the protein CASSLSGQGNQPQHF.

This chain links TRBV6-6 with TRBJ2-3; D perhaps matches TRBD1 (5 bases). CDR1 is MNHNY and CDR2 is SVGAGI in the germline V gene (reference sequence). This CDR3 is 14 amino acids long. V was cut by 5 bases and J by 3 bases, with 12 bases left in between. This CDR3 reads CASSPPQGTDTQYF. The CDR3 nucleotides read TGTGCCAGCAGTCCCCCTCAGGGTACAGATACGCAGTATTTT.

The chain recombines TRBV6-5 with TRBJ2-3; D ambiguous. CDR1 and CDR2 from the germline V gene are MNHEY and SVGAGI. The V gene lost 6 bases and the J gene lost 10 bases, with 11 bases spanning the gap. This CDR3 contains 11 residues. CDR3 amino acids: CASRSPLAQYF. In DNA, the CDR3 is TGTGCCAGCAGATCCCCCCTTGCGCAGTATTTT.

The chain combines TRBV5-8 with TRBJ1-3, with a weak D call TRBD1 (5 bases). This CDR3 is built from 15 residues. Trimming took off 4 bases at V and 7 bases at J, with 18 bases between the two ends. CDR1 SGHTS and CDR2 YDEGEE come from the germline V gene. The CDR3 sequence: CASSVITGLRNTIYF. In DNA form, the CDR3 reads TGTGCCAGCAGCGTGATAACAGGTTTGAGGAACACCATATATTTT.

This chain joins TRBV9 and TRBJ2-1; 9 nucleotides agree with TRBD1. Germline V gene data show CDR1 as SGDLS and CDR2 as YYNGEE. V lost 0 bases, J lost 9 bases, and 7 bases stayed unmatched. The CDR3 spans 15 residues. The CDR3 loop is CASSVAGDRVSEQFF. The CDR3 DNA reads TGTGCCAGCAGCGTAGCTGGGGACAGGGTTTCTGAGCAGTTCTTC.

This rearrangement joins TRBV5-1 to TRBJ2-5; 8 bases align to TRBD1. This CDR3 is 15 amino acids long. Germline loops: CDR1 SGHRS, CDR2 YFSETQ. Trimming at V came to 3 bases and at J to 2 bases, leaving 6 bases not matched to a gene. The CDR3 reads CASSSRTGMQETQYF. The CDR3 DNA reads TGCGCCAGCAGCTCGAGGACAGGGATGCAAGAGACCCAGTACTTC.

The chain uses TRBV5-6 and TRBJ1-2; D gene unclear. The CDR3 totals 13 residues. V gave up 7 bases and J gave up 1 base, with 11 bases separating them. From germline, CDR1 is SGHDT and CDR2 YYEEEE. The CDR3 DNA reads as TGTGCCAGCCGGGAGGCTCGTAACTATGGCTACACCTTC. As protein: CASREARNYGYTF.

The rearrangement links TRBV24-1 to TRBJ1-2; D uncertain. Looked up from germline, CDR1 is KGHDR and CDR2 is SFDVKD. V was clipped by 4 bases and J by 5 bases, with 13 bases between them. The CDR3 totals 14 residues. CDR3 sequence reads: CATSDSTEIYGYTF. The CDR3 DNA reads TGTGCCACCAGTGACTCGACGGAGATTTATGGCTACACCTTC.

This chain connects TRBV27 to TRBJ2-1, with TRBD1 matching 7 bases. Looked up from germline, CDR1 is MNHEY and CDR2 is SMNVEV (reference sequence). V gave up 6 bases and J gave up 0 bases; unmatched junction bases: 8. The length of the CDR3 is 16 residues. CDR3 sequence reads: CASRRGGLLSYNEQFF. CDR3 in DNA: TGTGCCAGCAGAAGAGGGGGCCTCCTCTCCTACAATGAGCAGTTCTTC.

This clone was detected only a few times. This sequence joins TRBV15 and TRBJ2-7, with D possibly being TRBD1 (5 bases). The CDR3 is made up of 15 amino acids. V lost 1 base and J 5 bases, leaving 15 bases between the germline ends. Germline V CDR1 and CDR2: LNHNV, YYDKDF (reference sequence). The CDR3 here is CATSRGGHTMNEQYF. In DNA form, the CDR3 reads TGTGCCACCAGCAGAGGGGGCCATACAATGAACGAGCAGTACTTC. Combining the CDR3 with reference TRBV15 and TRBJ2-7 gives the whole variable domain DAMVIQNPRYQVTQFGKPVTLSCSQTLNHNVMYWYQQKSSQAPKLLFHYYDKDFNNEADTPDNFQSRRPNTSFCFLDIRSPGLGDTAMYLCATSRGGHTMNEQYFGPGTRLTVT.